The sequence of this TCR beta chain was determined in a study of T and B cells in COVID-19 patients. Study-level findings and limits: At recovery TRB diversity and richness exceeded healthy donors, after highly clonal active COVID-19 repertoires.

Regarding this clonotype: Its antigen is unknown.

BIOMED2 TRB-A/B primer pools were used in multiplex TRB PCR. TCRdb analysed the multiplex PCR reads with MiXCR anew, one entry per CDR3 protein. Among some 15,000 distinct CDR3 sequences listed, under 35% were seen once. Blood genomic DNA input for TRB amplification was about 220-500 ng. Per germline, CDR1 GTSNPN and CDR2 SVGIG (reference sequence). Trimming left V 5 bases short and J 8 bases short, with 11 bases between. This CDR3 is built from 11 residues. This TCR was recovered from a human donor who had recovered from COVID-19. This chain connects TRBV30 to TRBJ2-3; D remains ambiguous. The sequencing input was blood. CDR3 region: CAWELGVTQYF. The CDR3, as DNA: TGTGCCTGGGAGCTGGGTGTTACGCAGTATTTT. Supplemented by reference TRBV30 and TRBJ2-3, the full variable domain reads SQTIHQWPATLVQPVGSPLSLECTVEGTSNPNLYWYRQAAGRGLQLLFYSVGIGQISSEVPQNLSASRPQDRQFILSSKKLLLSDSGFYLCAWELGVTQYFGPGTRLTVL.